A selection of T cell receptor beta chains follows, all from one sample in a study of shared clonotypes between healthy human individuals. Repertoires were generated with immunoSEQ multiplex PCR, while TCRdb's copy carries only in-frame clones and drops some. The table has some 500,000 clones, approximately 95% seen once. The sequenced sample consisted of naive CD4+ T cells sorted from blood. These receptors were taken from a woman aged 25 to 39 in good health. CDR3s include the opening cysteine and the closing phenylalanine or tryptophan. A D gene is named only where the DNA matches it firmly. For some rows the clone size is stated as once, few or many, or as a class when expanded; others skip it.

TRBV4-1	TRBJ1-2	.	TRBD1	CASSQPTQGSYGYTF	TGCGCCAGCAGCCAGCCCACACAGGGGTCCTATGGCTACACCTTC
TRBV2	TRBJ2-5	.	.	CASSRHEETQYF	TGTGCCAGCAGTAGACATGAAGAGACCCAGTACTTC
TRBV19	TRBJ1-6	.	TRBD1	CASSGQGGSPLHF	TGTGCCAGTAGTGGACAGGGAGGCTCACCCCTCCACTTT
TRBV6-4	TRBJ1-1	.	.	CASSDSILTIEAFF	TGTGCCAGCAGTGACTCGATTTTAACCATTGAAGCTTTCTTT
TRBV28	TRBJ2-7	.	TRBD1	CASSFAMDRGRYEQYF	TGTGCCAGCAGTTTCGCCATGGACAGGGGGCGATACGAGCAGTACTTC
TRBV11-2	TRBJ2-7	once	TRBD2	CASSPIPGGRKNEQYF	TGTGCCAGCAGTCCAATCCCGGGCGGGAGGAAAAACGAGCAGTACTTC
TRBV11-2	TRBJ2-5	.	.	CASSIQETQYF	TGTGCCAGCAGCATCCAAGAGACCCAGTACTTC
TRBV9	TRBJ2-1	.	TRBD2	CASSARLAGYNEQFF	TGTGCCAGCAGCGCCCGACTAGCGGGGTACAATGAGCAGTTCTTC
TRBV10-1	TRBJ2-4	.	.	CATIKEINIQYF	TGCGCCACCATCAAGGAGATAAACATTCAGTACTTC
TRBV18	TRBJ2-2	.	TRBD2	CASSPYDASGSSGELFF	TGTGCCAGCTCACCCTATGACGCTAGCGGGAGTAGCGGGGAGCTGTTTTTT
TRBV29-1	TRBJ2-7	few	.	CSVGGTGLYEQYF	TGCAGCGTAGGCGGGACCGGGCTCTACGAGCAGTACTTC
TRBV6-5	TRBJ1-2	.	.	CASSRDLEDYGYTF	TGTGCCAGCAGTCGGGACCTAGAAGACTATGGCTACACCTTC
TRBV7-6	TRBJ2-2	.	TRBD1	CASSPQHLTGTGSTGELFF	TGTGCCAGCAGCCCCCAGCATTTAACCGGGACAGGGTCCACCGGGGAGCTGTTTTTT
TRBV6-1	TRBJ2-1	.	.	CASKFTGVTSYEQFF	TGTGCCAGCAAATTTACGGGAGTTACCTCCTATGAGCAGTTCTTC
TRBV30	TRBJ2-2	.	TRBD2	CAWSPPPGLARNTGELFF	TGTGCCTGGAGTCCCCCCCCGGGACTAGCTCGAAACACCGGGGAGCTGTTTTTT
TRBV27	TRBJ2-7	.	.	CASSLSGVSYEQYF	TGTGCCAGCAGTTTATCGGGAGTTTCCTACGAGCAGTACTTC
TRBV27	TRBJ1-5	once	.	CASSPRQRIGNQPQHF	TGTGCCAGCAGCCCTCGACAGCGGATCGGCAATCAGCCCCAGCATTTT
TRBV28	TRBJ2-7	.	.	CASGRDFSYEQYF	TGTGCCAGCGGCCGGGACTTCTCCTACGAGCAGTACTTC
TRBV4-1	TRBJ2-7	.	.	CASSPQGRGSYEQYF	TGCGCCAGCAGCCCGCAGGGTCGGGGATCCTACGAGCAGTACTTC
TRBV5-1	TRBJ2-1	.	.	CASSLGRGAGSYNEQFF	TGCGCCAGCAGCTTGGGCCGAGGGGCGGGTTCCTACAATGAGCAGTTCTTC
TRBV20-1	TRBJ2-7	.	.	CTDLYEQYF	TGCACGGACCTATACGAGCAGTACTTC
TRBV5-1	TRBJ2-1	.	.	CASRLASHTRQSDEQFF	TGCGCCAGCAGACTAGCCTCCCATACAAGGCAATCGGATGAGCAGTTCTTC
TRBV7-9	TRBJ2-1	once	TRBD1	CASSHSGTGEAEQFF	TGTGCCAGCAGCCACTCGGGGACAGGGGAGGCTGAGCAGTTCTTC
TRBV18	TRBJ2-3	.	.	CASSPQVAGSDTQYF	TGTGCCAGCTCACCACAAGTGGCAGGATCAGATACGCAGTATTTT
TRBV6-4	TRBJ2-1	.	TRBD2	CASSGLAGIGNEQFF	TGTGCCAGCAGTGGACTAGCGGGAATTGGTAATGAGCAGTTCTTC
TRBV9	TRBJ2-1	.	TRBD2	CASSVVSGTGHNEQFF	TGTGCCAGCAGCGTAGTTAGCGGGACTGGCCACAATGAGCAGTTCTTC
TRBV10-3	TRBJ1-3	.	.	CAISAGAQGSGNTIYF	TGTGCCATCAGTGCCGGGGCACAGGGCTCTGGAAACACCATATATTTT
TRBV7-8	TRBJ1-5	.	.	CASSLGGFRNQPQHF	TGTGCCAGCAGCTTAGGGGGATTTCGCAATCAGCCCCAGCATTTT
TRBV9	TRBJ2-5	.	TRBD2	CASSGRQAGMETQYF	TGTGCCAGCAGCGGGAGGCAAGCGGGAATGGAGACCCAGTACTTC
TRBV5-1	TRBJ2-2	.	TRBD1	CASSLIRGSPGELFF	TGCGCCAGCAGCTTGATCAGGGGGTCCCCCGGGGAGCTGTTTTTT
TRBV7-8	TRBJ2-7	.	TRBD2	CASSPRLAGFYEQYF	TGTGCCAGCAGCCCGCGACTAGCGGGATTTTACGAGCAGTACTTC
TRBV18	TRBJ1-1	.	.	CASSPAGNTEAFF	TGTGCCAGCTCACCGGCGGGGAACACTGAAGCTTTCTTT
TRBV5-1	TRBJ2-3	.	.	CASSVQGTDTQYF	TGCGCCAGCAGCGTCCAGGGCACAGATACGCAGTATTTT
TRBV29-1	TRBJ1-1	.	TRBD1	CSVATGITEAFF	TGCAGCGTGGCGACAGGGATCACTGAAGCTTTCTTT
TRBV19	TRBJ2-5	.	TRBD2	CASSPFFSGRAETQYF	TGTGCCAGTAGTCCCTTTTTTAGCGGGAGGGCCGAGACCCAGTACTTC
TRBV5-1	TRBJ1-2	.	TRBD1	CASSLRRTGQISGYTF	TGCGCCAGCAGCTTGAGGCGGACAGGGCAAATTAGTGGCTACACCTTC
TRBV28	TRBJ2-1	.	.	CASSLRVLGDYNEQFF	TGTGCCAGCAGTTTGCGTGTATTGGGGGACTACAATGAGCAGTTCTTC
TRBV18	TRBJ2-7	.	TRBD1	CASSLGTGPYEQYF	TGTGCCAGCTCACTCGGGACAGGGCCCTACGAGCAGTACTTC
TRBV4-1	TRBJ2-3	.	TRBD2	CASSQTRLAGGPDTQYF	TGCGCCAGCAGCCAAACCAGACTAGCGGGAGGCCCAGATACGCAGTATTTT
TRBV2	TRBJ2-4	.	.	CASSGSVINIQYF	TGTGCCAGCAGCGGAAGCGTTATAAACATTCAGTACTTC
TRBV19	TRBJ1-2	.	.	CASSPQWGGYGYTF	TGTGCCAGTAGTCCGCAGTGGGGGGGTTATGGCTACACCTTC